The clone carrying this TCR beta chain is a singleton in its sample. Its target is unknown. The entry originates in a study of human versus mouse CDR3 diversity and MHC coevolution. The study, taken as a whole, reports: Humans had the largest estimated TCR beta repertoire, 1.5 million or so clonotypes.

Germline V gene data show CDR1 as SGHNT and CDR2 as YYREEE (reference sequence). The CDR3 is 17 residues long. With V trimmed by 4 bases and J by 3 bases, 7 bases remained unmatched. Naive CD4 T cells, CD45RO-negative and CD62L-positive, were flow-sorted from PBMCs. Here immunoSEQ multiplex PCR was the method, and the copy in TCRdb shows in-frame clones only, minus some. The sample lists 50,000 to 65,000 clones; about 94% were seen once. This sequence was found in a person between 60 and 69 years old in good health. V gene TRBV5-4 combines with J gene TRBJ2-3; TRBD2 matches 14 bases. Material for sequencing was naive CD4+ T cells from blood. Subset described: CD45RO-negative CD62L-positive naive CD4 T cells. CDR3 region: CASSPGTSGSRTDTQYF. CDR3 coding DNA: TGTGCCAGCAGCCCCGGGACTAGCGGGAGCCGGACAGATACGCAGTATTTT.